The 8 T cell receptor beta chains given below trace back to one sample, sequenced in a study of T cell responses to AZD1222 COVID-19 vaccine. Here immunoSEQ multiplex PCR was the method, and the copy in TCRdb shows in-frame clones only, minus some. The sample includes about 140,000 clones, more than 70% of them seen just once. The material sequenced was peripheral blood, taken on day 0 of AZD1222 vaccination. The receptors were gathered from an adult in good health.

The chain has TRBV9 and TRBJ1-3; tentative D call: TRBD1 (6 bases). Germline CDR1 is SGDLS and CDR2 is YYNGEE. The CDR3 runs 16 residues. Trimming stripped 0 bases from V and 0 bases from J, with 10 bases between. The CDR3 DNA follows: TGTGCCAGCAGCGTAGAGGGGGGGTTCTCTGGAAACACCATATATTTT. This gives the protein CASSVEGGFSGNTIYF.

This clone occurred a few times. The rearrangement links TRBV6-1 to TRBJ1-5, with 7 bases aligning to TRBD1. The CDR3 consists of 16 residues. Trimming removed 2 bases from V and 3 bases from J; junction bases left unmatched: 7. Per germline, CDR1 MNHNS and CDR2 SASEGT. The CDR3 DNA reads as TGTGCCAGCAGTGAATTTGAGGACAGGAACAATCAGCCCCAGCATTTT. Its protein product is CASSEFEDRNNQPQHF.

V gene TRBV3-1 (or the pseudogene TRBV3-2) combines with J gene TRBJ1-1; D perhaps matches TRBD1 (6 bases). Trimming cost V 0 bases and J 5 bases, with 22 bases left between them. The CDR3 consists of 18 residues. Germline CDR1 and CDR2: LGHDT and YNNKEL (reference sequence). DNA of the CDR3: TGTGCCAGCAGCCAAGAACACCGACCAACAGGGTTCGGTACTGAAGCTTTCTTT. This sequence encodes CASSQEHRPTGFGTEAFF.

The rearrangement links TRBV19 to TRBJ1-4; 8 bases fit TRBD1. Unmatched junction bases numbered 11, after V lost 6 bases and J lost 5 bases. Germline loops: CDR1 LNHDA, CDR2 SQIVND (reference sequence). The CDR3 contains 16 residues. Here the CDR3 DNA reads TGTGCCAGTAGCCTATATACCGGACAGGGCAATGAAAAACTGTTTTTT. Amino acid sequence: CASSLYTGQGNEKLFF. The whole variable domain, remainder taken from reference TRBV19 and TRBJ1-4, is DGGITQSPKYLFRKEGQNVTLSCEQNLNHDAMYWYRQDPGQGLRLIYYSQIVNDFQKGDIAEGYSVSREKKESFPLTVTSAQKNPTAFYLCASSLYTGQGNEKLFFGSGTQLSVL.

This clone has only a few counts. V and J are TRBV19 and TRBJ2-2, with a tentative D call TRBD2 (6 bases). With 7 bases removed from V and 2 bases from J, the gap between germline ends came to 14 bases. The germline gives CDR1 LNHDA, CDR2 SQIVND (reference sequence). This CDR3 is 15 amino acids long. CDR3 in amino acids: CASTGTWGNTGELFF. The CDR3 nucleotides read TGTGCCAGTACGGGGACTTGGGGTAACACCGGGGAGCTGTTTTTT. The entire variable domain, with the rest obtained from reference TRBV19 and TRBJ2-2, is as follows: DGGITQSPKYLFRKEGQNVTLSCEQNLNHDAMYWYRQDPGQGLRLIYYSQIVNDFQKGDIAEGYSVSREKKESFPLTVTSAQKNPTAFYLCASTGTWGNTGELFFGEGSRLTVL.

The rearrangement links TRBV7-7 to TRBJ2-1, with TRBD1 identical over 10 bases. CDR1 and CDR2 (germline): SSHAT, FNYEAQ (reference sequence). The CDR3 contains 15 residues. With 3 bases clipped from V and 9 bases from J, the junction kept 8 bases outside the gene matches. The CDR3 protein is CASSLGTGVLSEQFF. CDR3 sequence (DNA): TGTGCCAGCAGCTTGGGGACAGGGGTACTGAGTGAGCAGTTCTTC.

CDR3 sequence (DNA): TGTGCCAGCTGCCCGGGTAGCGGAACTTTCACAGATACGCAGTATTTT. This codes for CASCPGSGTFTDTQYF. The chain carries TRBV11-1 and TRBJ2-3; D is possibly TRBD2 (6 bases). V was clipped by 8 bases and J by 2 bases, with 20 bases between them. CDR1 and CDR2 from the germline V gene are SGHAT and FQDESV (reference sequence). This CDR3 is 16 amino acids long.

V usage is TRBV19 and J usage is TRBJ1-1; a possible D gene is TRBD1 (5 bases). The CDR3 runs 17 residues. Trimming took off 3 bases at V and 5 bases at J, with 22 bases between the two ends. Germline V gene data show CDR1 as LNHDA and CDR2 as SQIVND (reference sequence). The DNA of the CDR3 is TGTGCCAGTAGTATCAATCCGGTAACTCCTCGGGGGACTGAAGCTTTCTTT. This encodes CASSINPVTPRGTEAFF.